This TCR beta chain comes out of a study of regulatory T cells in long-lasting Graves disease. The study's findings and limits: The study examined only peripheral blood, not thyroid tissue.

Germline V gives CDR1 MDHEN, CDR2 SYDVKM. The CDR3 length is 13 residues. Trimming removed 8 bases at V and 4 bases at J, with 14 bases between. This clonotype was counted a few times. Its antigen is currently unknown. Researchers made TCR beta libraries by using iRepertoire HTBI primers and running Arm-PCR on CDR3 regions. TCRdb itself ran the multiplex PCR reads through MiXCR, one entry per CDR3 protein. The profile covers under 500,000 distinct CDR3 sequences, with around 17% appearing a single time and approximately 12% taken by the ten largest. The time point denotes: newly diagnosed GD, antithyroid drugs for less than 3 months. Generation of the TCR library employed RNA extracted from PBMCs. These data were also reused for a study on T cells in Graves' hyperthyroidism and ophthalmopathy. That investigation notes: Diagnoses used clinical symptoms, serum thyroxine and TRAb, thyroid ultrasound and orbital computed tomography.

The chain is built from TRBV28 and TRBJ1-2, with TRBD1 as a possible D gene (6 bases). Sequencing used peripheral blood mononuclear cells (PBMCs), obtained at new diagnosis, from a patient treated with antithyroid drugs. The receptor was derived from a woman aged 25 to 45 with Graves disease. This chain's CDR3 is CASGRDTTYGYTF. In DNA, the CDR3 is TGTGCCAGCGGGAGGGACACAACCTATGGCTACACCTTC.